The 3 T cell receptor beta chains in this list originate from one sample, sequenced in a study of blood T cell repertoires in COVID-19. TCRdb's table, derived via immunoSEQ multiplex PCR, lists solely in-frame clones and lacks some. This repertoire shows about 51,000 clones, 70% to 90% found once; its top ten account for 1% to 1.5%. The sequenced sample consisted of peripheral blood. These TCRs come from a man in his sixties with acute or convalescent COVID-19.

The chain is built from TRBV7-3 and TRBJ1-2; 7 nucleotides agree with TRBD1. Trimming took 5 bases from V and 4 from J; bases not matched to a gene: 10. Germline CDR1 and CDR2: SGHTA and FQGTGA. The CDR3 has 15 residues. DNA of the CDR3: TGTGCCAGCAGCGTTGGACAGGCCGGGATCTATGGCTACACCTTC. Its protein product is CASSVGQAGIYGYTF. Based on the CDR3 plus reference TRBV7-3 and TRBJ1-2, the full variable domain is GAGVSQTPSNKVTEKGKYVELRCDPISGHTALYWYRQSLGQGPEFLIYFQGTGAADDSGLPNDRFFAVRPEGSVSTLKIQRTERGDSAVYLCASSVGQAGIYGYTFGSGTRLTVV.

The DNA of the CDR3 is TGTGCCACCAGCAGAGATATTGGGGGCCTGGGGGCCACTGAAGCTTTCTTT. Amino acids: CATSRDIGGLGATEAFF. The rearrangement uses TRBV15 and TRBJ1-1; tentatively, D is TRBD1 (6 bases). The CDR3 totals 17 residues. The V end lost 0 bases, the J end lost 4 bases, and 18 bases lay between the germline ends. Germline assignment: CDR1 LNHNV and CDR2 YYDKDF (reference sequence).

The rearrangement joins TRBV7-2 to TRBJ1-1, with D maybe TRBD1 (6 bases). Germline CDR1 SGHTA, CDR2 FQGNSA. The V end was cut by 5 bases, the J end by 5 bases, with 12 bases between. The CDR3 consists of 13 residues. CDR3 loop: CASSVTGPTEAFF. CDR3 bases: TGTGCCAGCAGCGTCACAGGGCCGACTGAAGCTTTCTTT.